A selection of T cell receptor beta chains follows, all from one sample in a study of Graves' ophthalmopathy and Graves' hyperthyroidism. TCRdb reprocessed the multiplex PCR reads with MiXCR, giving one entry per CDR3 protein. The sample gives 620,000 or so distinct CDR3 sequences, 22% of which show up once; approximately 7% is in the top ten. Sequencing was done on a sample of peripheral blood. The receptors stem from a woman under 30 with stable Graves' hyperthyroidism. Some clones in this sample may be carry-over from other donors' samples. The CDR3 runs from the conserved cysteine through the conserved F or W. D genes are given only for firm matches. The size of a clone is reported for some rows only, either as once, few or many, or as a class for expanded clones.

clone size	V gene	D gene	J gene	CDR3 protein	CDR3 DNA
many	TRBV20-1	TRBD2	TRBJ2-7	CSAPPSGALSYEQYF	TGCAGTGCCCCCCCCAGCGGGGCCCTCTCCTACGAGCAGTACTTC
few	TRBV10-1	TRBD2	TRBJ2-5	CATSRGLAAPGEETQYF	TGCGCCACCTCCAGGGGACTAGCGGCACCTGGGGAAGAGACCCAGTACTTC
NA	TRBV7-9	NA	TRBJ1-1	CVSSFQDGVAFF	TGTGTCAGCAGCTTTCAAGATGGTGTAGCTTTCTTT
many	TRBV20-1	NA	TRBJ1-1	CSARDYGRGGTEAFF	TGCAGTGCTAGAGATTATGGCAGGGGTGGCACTGAAGCTTTCTTT
NA	TRBV28	TRBD2	TRBJ2-4	CASSLPGLAGAGNIQYF	TGTGCCAGCAGCCTCCCGGGACTAGCGGGGGCGGGGAACATTCAGTACTTC
NA	TRBV6-1	TRBD1	TRBJ1-6	CASSGTGTAHNSPLHF	TGTGCCAGCAGTGGTACCGGGACAGCACATAATTCACCCCTCCACTTT
many	TRBV7-2	TRBD1	TRBJ1-2	CASKRPGQGMRGYTF	TGTGCCAGCAAACGCCCGGGACAGGGAATGCGTGGCTACACCTTC
NA	TRBV28	NA	TRBJ2-5	CASSLLQGGQTQYF	TGTGCCAGCAGTTTACTGCAGGGGGGGCAGACCCAGTACTTC
few	TRBV29-1	TRBD2	TRBJ2-7	CSVAKTSGSSYEQYF	TGCAGCGTTGCGAAGACTAGCGGGAGCTCCTACGAGCAGTACTTC
NA	TRBV2	NA	TRBJ2-2	CASQSQPGYATGELFF	TGTGCCAGCCAAAGCCAGCCGGGTTATGCTACCGGGGAGCTGTTTTTT
NA	TRBV4-2	TRBD2	TRBJ2-5	CASSQADLAGGGETQYF	TGTGCCAGCAGCCAAGCAGATCTAGCGGGGGGGGGAGAGACCCAGTACTTC
many	TRBV20-1	NA	TRBJ2-2	CSARDVKDGGLVTGELFF	TGCAGTGCTAGAGATGTAAAGGACGGGGGTTTAGTTACCGGGGAGCTGTTTTTT
many	TRBV14	NA	TRBJ1-5	CASSQEMTGRYSNQPQHF	TGTGCCAGCAGCCAAGAAATGACAGGCCGCTATAGCAATCAGCCCCAGCATTTT
NA	TRBV28	TRBD1	TRBJ1-2	CASSFRGQGFYGYTF	TGTGCCAGCAGTTTCAGGGGACAGGGTTTCTATGGCTACACCTTC
few	TRBV14	TRBD1	TRBJ1-6	CASSQAGQGRNSPLHF	TGTGCCAGCAGCCAAGCGGGACAGGGTCGGAATTCACCCCTCCACTTT
many	TRBV6-5	NA	TRBJ1-2	CASSYDSNYGYTF	TGTGCCAGCAGTTACGACAGCAACTATGGCTACACCTTC
many	TRBV28	TRBD2	TRBJ2-7	CASSLREGLYEQYF	TGTGCCAGCAGTTTGCGGGAGGGCCTTTACGAGCAGTACTTC
once	TRBV5-1	NA	TRBJ1-1	CASSLSPGAAEAFF	TGCGCCAGCAGCTTGTCACCAGGCGCGGCTGAAGCTTTCTTT
many	TRBV6-1	TRBD1	TRBJ2-2	CASSGQGRGTGELFF	TGTGCCAGCAGTGGACAGGGTAGGGGTACCGGGGAGCTGTTTTTT
NA	TRBV20-1	NA	TRBJ1-3	CSATTQFQGSGNTIYF	TGCAGTGCTACCACCCAATTTCAGGGGTCTGGAAACACCATATATTTT
NA	TRBV24-1	TRBD1	TRBJ2-7	CATSRTGAAYEQYF	TGTGCCACCAGTAGGACAGGGGCGGCGTACGAGCAGTACTTC
NA	TRBV6-1	NA	TRBJ2-4	CATHRRGVKNIQYF	TGTGCCACCCACAGGAGGGGGGTCAAAAACATTCAGTACTTC
many	TRBV13	TRBD1	TRBJ2-7	CASSLGQGYSYEQYF	TGTGCCAGCAGCTTAGGACAGGGGTACTCCTACGAGCAGTACTTC
many	TRBV6-1	NA	TRBJ2-2	CASRDNLNTGELFF	TGTGCCAGCCGGGACAACCTGAACACCGGGGAGCTGTTTTTT
few	TRBV9	NA	TRBJ1-1	CASSGESTEAFF	TGTGCCAGCAGCGGGGAGAGCACTGAAGCTTTCTTT
many	TRBV9	NA	TRBJ1-1	CASSVGTNEAFF	TGTGCCAGCAGCGTAGGGACCAATGAAGCTTTCTTT
NA	TRBV6-1	NA	TRBJ2-7	CASNTDRDIIGEQYF	TGTGCCAGCAACACGGACCGGGACATAATCGGCGAGCAGTACTTC
many	TRBV6-1	TRBD1	TRBJ1-1	CASTLNSGQGIAEAFF	TGTGCCAGCACCCTCAACTCGGGACAGGGAATCGCTGAAGCTTTCTTT
many	TRBV20-1	TRBD1	TRBJ2-5	CSARENRGQDQVETQYF	TGCAGTGCTAGAGAAAACCGCGGACAGGACCAAGTTGAGACCCAGTACTTC
NA	TRBV10-3	TRBD1	TRBJ1-3	CAIGTGVLNTIYF	TGTGCCATCGGGACAGGGGTCCTAAACACCATATATTTT
many	TRBV12-3/TRBV12-4	NA	TRBJ1-1	CASSETGGNTEAFF	TGTGCCAGCAGTGAGACCGGGGGGAACACTGAAGCTTTCTTT
many	TRBV4-3	NA	TRBJ1-6	CASSQVAQGGSPLHF	TGCGCCAGCAGCCAAGTTGCACAGGGCGGTTCACCCCTCCACTTT
few	TRBV28	NA	TRBJ1-5	CASSRQVRDQPQHF	TGTGCCAGCAGCCGACAGGTCCGAGATCAGCCCCAGCATTTT
NA	TRBV6-1	TRBD1	TRBJ1-2	CASSVLRTGGGYGYTF	TGTGCCAGCAGCGTACTGCGGACAGGGGGAGGCTATGGCTACACCTTC
few	TRBV7-2	NA	TRBJ2-5	CASSLDRGKIQYF	TGTGCCAGCAGCTTAGATAGGGGAAAGATCCAGTACTTC
NA	TRBV18	NA	TRBJ1-1	CASSPRQPQGTEAFF	TGTGCCAGCTCACCCAGACAACCCCAAGGCACTGAAGCTTTCTTT
NA	TRBV12-3/TRBV12-4	NA	TRBJ1-1	CASRPSGGGTEAFF	TGTGCCAGCAGGCCTTCGGGAGGGGGCACTGAAGCTTTCTTT
NA	TRBV12-3/TRBV12-4	NA	TRBJ2-5	CASSKGYTLFQETQYF	TGTGCCAGCAGTAAGGGGTACACGTTATTTCAAGAGACCCAGTACTTC
many	TRBV4-1	NA	TRBJ1-3	CASSQDPWGFGNTIYF	TGCGCCAGCAGCCAAGATCCTTGGGGTTTTGGAAACACCATATATTTT
NA	TRBV10-3	NA	TRBJ2-7	CAISEDSRLSEQYF	TGTGCCATCAGTGAGGACAGTCGACTCTCCGAGCAGTACTTC
NA	TRBV6-1	NA	TRBJ1-1	CASTLAAGTEAFF	TGTGCCAGCACTCTGGCGGCGGGCACTGAAGCTTTCTTT
many	TRBV6-1	TRBD1	TRBJ1-6	CASTGTDNSPLHF	TGTGCCAGCACCGGGACAGATAATTCACCCCTCCACTTT
many	TRBV20-1	NA	TRBJ1-1	CSAPDGGARDKAFF	TGCAGTGCTCCAGACGGAGGGGCTAGGGATAAAGCTTTCTTT
NA	TRBV12-3/TRBV12-4	NA	TRBJ1-2	CASSLWQRGYTF	TGTGCCAGCAGTTTGTGGCAACGGGGCTACACCTTC
once	TRBV11-2	TRBD1	TRBJ1-6	CASGRGPDRGLSSYNSPLHF	TGTGCCAGCGGCAGGGGGCCTGACAGGGGCCTGAGCTCCTATAATTCACCCCTCCACTTT
NA	TRBV29-1	NA	TRBJ2-5	CSVEVGGGTDPTQYF	TGCAGCGTTGAAGTGGGGGGGGGCACGGATCCGACCCAGTACTTC
NA	TRBV12-3/TRBV12-4	TRBD1	TRBJ1-6	CASSFARTGYNSPLHF	TGTGCCAGCAGTTTTGCAAGGACAGGCTATAATTCACCCCTCCACTTT
few	TRBV12-3/TRBV12-4	NA	TRBJ1-6	CASSPGQLNSPLHF	TGTGCCAGCAGCCCAGGACAGCTGAATTCACCCCTCCACTTT
NA	TRBV6-5	NA	TRBJ2-5	CASSYGPRGGAPQETQYF	TGTGCCAGCAGTTATGGGCCCCGTGGCGGGGCGCCACAAGAGACCCAGTACTTC
many	TRBV28	NA	TRBJ1-6	CASTQTSSTSPLHF	TGTGCCAGTACTCAGACAAGCTCCACTTCACCCCTCCACTTT
NA	TRBV19	NA	TRBJ2-7	CASSIDSAGPFQYEQYF	TGTGCCAGTAGTATAGATTCGGCGGGGCCCTTTCAATACGAGCAGTACTTC
NA	TRBV2	NA	TRBJ1-5	CASTRSGGGGNQPQHF	TGTGCCAGCACTCGAAGCGGAGGGGGGGGCAATCAGCCCCAGCATTTT
many	TRBV11-2	NA	TRBJ2-2	CASSWATSGELFF	TGTGCCAGCTCGTGGGCAACGTCCGGGGAGCTGTTTTTT
NA	TRBV28	NA	TRBJ1-2	CASSLMTVDGYTF	TGTGCCAGCAGTTTAATGACGGTTGATGGCTACACCTTC
many	TRBV18	NA	TRBJ1-5	CASSTNARLNQPQHF	TGTGCCAGCTCAACCAACGCAAGGCTCAATCAGCCCCAGCATTTT
many	TRBV5-1	NA	TRBJ2-7	CASSIDGNSYEQYF	TGCGCCAGCAGCATCGACGGGAACTCCTACGAGCAGTACTTC
NA	TRBV5-1	NA	TRBJ2-5	CASSLPAEVETRYF	TGCGCCAGCAGCTTGCCAGCGGAGGTGGAGACCCGGTACTTC
NA	TRBV11-2	TRBD1	TRBJ2-5	CASSLRDRVRFGETQYF	TGTGCCAGCAGCTTAAGGGACAGAGTACGGTTCGGGGAGACCCAGTACTTC
NA	TRBV10-3	TRBD2	TRBJ2-7	CAIKETSGMGEQYF	TGTGCCATCAAAGAGACTAGCGGTATGGGCGAGCAGTACTTC
few	TRBV28	NA	TRBJ1-5	CASRPRYVLLHTYNNQPQHF	TGTGCCAGCAGACCCCGCTACGTCCTTTTACATACCTACAACAATCAGCCCCAGCATTTT